This T cell receptor beta chain was observed in a study of CD8 T cells in ankylosing spondylitis (dated 2017 in TCRdb). About the study as a whole: The study profiled T cell receptor beta repertoires in healthy donors and ankylosing spondylitis patients to find disease-linked TCR variants. The full study cohort was made up of about two dozen ankylosing spondylitis patients and 108 healthy donors. Peripheral blood samples were taken, and synovial fluid was additionally collected from ankylosing spondylitis patients. Findings and caveats that apply to the study as a whole: Significant enrichment of the disease-linked clones was reported in matched synovial fluid samples from ankylosing spondylitis patients. A TCR beta motif made up of 7 to 9 highly homologous amino acid variants appeared to be characteristic of blood from ankylosing spondylitis patients. The disease-linked clones showed a CD8+ phenotype and occurred at relatively low frequencies in peripheral blood. Some TCR beta motif variants had previously been reported in synovial fluid and blood of reactive arthritis patients, which suggested common disease-initiation mechanisms.

V is reduced by 4 bases and J by 5 bases, leaving a spacing of 17 bases between them. Per the germline V gene (reference sequence), SEHNR is the CDR1 and FQNEAQ is the CDR2. The CDR3 contains 16 residues, cysteine and phenylalanine counted. Only CDR3 DNA is held: 48 bases, read in frame from base 1. Instrument on record: Illumina HiSeq 2500. TCR beta libraries were prepared by quantitative 5'-RACE with molecular barcodes. The source study handled its data this way. To identify disease-linked TCR variants, a new computational method was used, one built on a probabilistic model of VDJ rearrangement. TCRdb passed the public sequencing reads through fastp at Q25 and MiXCR, retaining productive beta sequences. Rows with one shared CDR3 protein collapse into an entry with the most common genes and DNA. Here the V and J calls rest on TCRdb's processing, not on the authors' analysis. In all, the sample holds around 340,000 distinct CDR3 sequences, and roughly 15% of those were seen once. The ten top clones hold roughly 1.1% of the sample.

Remarks on this clonotype: Its antigen specificity is not known. Within one base of it there is no much larger clone, and no base qualities were kept.

This receptor was identified in a male donor with ankylosing spondylitis or in good health (not recorded which). The rearrangement combines TRBV7-9 with TRBJ2-2, and the D gene may be TRBD1, 6 bases matching. The sample was blood, either unsorted or a sorted T cell fraction (not recorded which). The bases read TGTGCCAGCAGCTCGACTACAGGGTCGGGGACCGGGGAGCTGTTTTTT. It translates to CASSSTTGSGTGELFF.